This T cell receptor (beta chain) was sequenced for a study of T cell changes during pregnancy in multiple sclerosis. CDR3 length: 9 residues. This clone showed up just once. Compared with germline, one end of the junction differs, possibly owing to a read error. Generated by immunoSEQ multiplex PCR, the TCRdb table keeps only in-frame clones and is missing some. The profile shows over 55,000 clones, 93% of them singletons. This receptor was identified in a female donor with multiple sclerosis, enrolled in a pregnancy study. The V gene is TRBV23-1, the J gene TRBJ2-7; D is unresolved. TRBV23-1 is identified as an open reading frame with a role that is uncertain. The sequencing here drew on peripheral blood, taken after pregnancy. DNA of the CDR3: TGCGCCAGCAGTCTCGACAAAGACTTC. Amino acid sequence: CASSLDKDF.